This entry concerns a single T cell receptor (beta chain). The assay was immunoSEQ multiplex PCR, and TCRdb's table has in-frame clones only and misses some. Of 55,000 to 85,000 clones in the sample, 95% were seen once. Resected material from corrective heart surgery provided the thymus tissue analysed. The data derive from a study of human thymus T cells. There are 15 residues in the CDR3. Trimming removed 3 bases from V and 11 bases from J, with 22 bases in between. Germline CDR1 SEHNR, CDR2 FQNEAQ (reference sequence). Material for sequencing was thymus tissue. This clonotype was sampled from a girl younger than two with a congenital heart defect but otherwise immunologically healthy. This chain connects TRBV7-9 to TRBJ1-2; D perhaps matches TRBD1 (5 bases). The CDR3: CASSFYSIGTAPYTF. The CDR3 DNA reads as TGTGCCAGCAGCTTCTACTCCATCGGGACCGCTCCATACACCTTC.